Reported below is one T cell receptor (beta chain). The data belong to a study of control samples from healthy donors and cancer patients. Repertoires were generated with immunoSEQ multiplex PCR, while TCRdb's copy carries only in-frame clones and drops some. The sample lists 57,000 or so clones; 94% were seen once. Germline V gives CDR1 SGHNT, CDR2 YYREEE (reference sequence). This CDR3 spans 16 amino acids. V dropped 6 bases and J dropped 0 bases, with 15 bases sitting between them. This TCR was sampled from a man aged 30-40 years in good health. The source material was blood. The rearrangement uses TRBV5-4 and TRBJ2-2; D possibly matches TRBD1 or TRBD2 (6 bases each). CDR3 protein: CASTLGGQPNTGELFF. Here the CDR3 DNA reads TGTGCCAGCACCCTTGGGGGGCAGCCGAACACCGGGGAGCTGTTTTTT.